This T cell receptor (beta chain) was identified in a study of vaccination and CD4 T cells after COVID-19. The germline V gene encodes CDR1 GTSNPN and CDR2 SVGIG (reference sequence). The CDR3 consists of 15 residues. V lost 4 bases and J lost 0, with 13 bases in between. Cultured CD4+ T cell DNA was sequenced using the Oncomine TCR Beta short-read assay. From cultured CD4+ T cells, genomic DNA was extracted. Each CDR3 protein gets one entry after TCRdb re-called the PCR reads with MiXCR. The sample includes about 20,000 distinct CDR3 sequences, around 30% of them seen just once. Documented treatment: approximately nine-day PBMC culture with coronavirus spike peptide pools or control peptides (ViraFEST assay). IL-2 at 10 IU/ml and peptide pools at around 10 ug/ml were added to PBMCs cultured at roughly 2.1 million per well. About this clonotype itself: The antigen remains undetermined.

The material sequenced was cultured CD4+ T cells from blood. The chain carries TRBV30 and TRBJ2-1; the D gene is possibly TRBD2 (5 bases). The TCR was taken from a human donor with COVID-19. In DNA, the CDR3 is TGTGCCTGGATGGCGGGCTCAAGCTCCTACAATGAGCAGTTCTTC. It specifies CAWMAGSSSYNEQFF.